What follows are 16 T cell receptor beta chains derived from one specimen sequenced in a study of T cell repertoires in cytomegalovirus infection. These receptors are not linked to any known antigen. Each CDR3 protein is one row after TCRdb ran MiXCR on the reads. The sample records 650,000 to 900,000 distinct CDR3 sequences, less than 35% being singletons. Sequencing was performed on cultured CD8+ T cells from PBMCs, taken from culture after CMV antigen stimulation. These receptors were taken from a human donor in good health (CMV status not recorded). Some clones in this sample may be carry-over from other donors' samples.

The rearrangement uses TRBV5-1 and TRBJ2-2, with D tentatively TRBD1 or TRBD2 (6 bases each). Trimming stripped 2 bases from V and 4 bases from J, with 12 bases between. Germline CDR1 is SGHRS and CDR2 is YFSETQ. The CDR3 is made up of 15 amino acids. The CDR3 sequence: CASSFGGWGTGELFF. As DNA, the CDR3 is TGCGCCAGCAGCTTCGGGGGCTGGGGCACCGGGGAGCTGTTTTTT.

On this clonotype: This may arise from a read error, as a much more abundant clone is one base away. V and J are TRBV6-5 and TRBJ2-3, with a tentative D call TRBD1 (6 bases). CDR1 and CDR2 (germline): MNHEY, SVGAGI. This CDR3 is 14 amino acids long. The CDR3 loop is CANSYGQGTDTQYF. In DNA, the CDR3 is TGTGCCAACAGTTATGGTCAGGGGACAGATACGCAGTATTTT.

The V and J genes are TRBV15 and TRBJ1-6; the D is unclear. The CDR3 contains 17 residues. V lost 0 bases to trimming and J lost 8 bases, with 17 bases between them. CDR1 is LNHNV, CDR2 YYDKDF, per germline (reference sequence). CDR3 protein: CATSRDGIWWDYSPLHF. The CDR3 DNA reads TGTGCCACCAGCAGAGATGGGATTTGGTGGGATTATTCACCCCTCCACTTT.

This clonotype was detected many times. This chain links TRBV12-3 or TRBV12-4 with TRBJ2-7; perhaps TRBD1 as D (6 bases). The CDR3 runs 14 residues. Trimming left V 5 bases short and J 2 bases short, with 13 bases between. The CDR3 is CASSLWTETYEQYF. The CDR3 nucleotides read TGTGCCAGCAGTCTATGGACAGAAACCTACGAGCAGTACTTC.

This chain links TRBV12-3 or TRBV12-4 with TRBJ2-3, with a tentative D call TRBD2 (6 bases). The CDR3 loop spans 17 amino acids. Trimming stripped 3 bases from V and 0 bases from J, with 16 bases between. CDR3 coding DNA: TGTGCCAGCAGTTTTAGGACTACTCTTACTAGCACAGATACGCAGTATTTT. Translated: CASSFRTTLTSTDTQYF.

CDR3 DNA: TGCGCCAGCAGCCAGACAACGAACCCATACAATGAGCAGTTCTTC. Amino acid sequence: CASSQTTNPYNEQFF. J is TRBJ2-1 and V is TRBV4-3, with D hard to call. Germline V lookup: CDR1 LGHNA, CDR2 YSLEER. V was shortened by 3 bases and J by 4 bases, with 13 bases between the two germline ends. The CDR3 sequence is 15 residues long.

V and J are TRBV5-1 and TRBJ1-2; 11 bases agree with TRBD1. Germline V gene sequence: CDR1 SGHRS, CDR2 YFSETQ. The length of the CDR3 is 15 residues. J gave up 5 bases and V 3 bases, and 6 bases lay outside the gene matches. The CDR3 protein is CASSSGQGAPYGYTF. DNA for the CDR3: TGCGCCAGCAGCTCCGGACAGGGGGCCCCGTATGGCTACACCTTC.

V gene TRBV27 combines with J gene TRBJ2-1; 7 nucleotides align to TRBD1. Germline lookup yields CDR1 MNHEY and CDR2 SMNVEV (reference sequence). With 10 bases clipped from V and 2 bases from J, the junction kept 11 bases outside the gene matches. CDR3 size: 15 residues. The CDR3, as DNA: TGTGCCAACAAAACCCCAGGGGGAGCCTACAATGAGCAGTTCTTC. It is translated as CANKTPGGAYNEQFF.

The chain combines TRBV20-1 with TRBJ1-5, with D hard to call. Germline V lookup: CDR1 DFQATT, CDR2 SNEGSKA (reference sequence). The CDR3 totals 12 residues. The V end lost 2 bases, the J end lost 7 bases, and 9 bases lay between the germline ends. The CDR3 loop reads CSARPLGQPQHF. CDR3 sequence (DNA): TGCAGTGCTAGACCACTGGGGCAGCCCCAGCATTTT.

The chain employs TRBV7-2 and TRBJ1-1, with D possibly being TRBD1 (5 bases). This CDR3 has 13 amino acids. Trimming shortened V by 3 bases and J by 7 bases, and 12 bases separated the two germline ends. CDR1 is SGHTA and CDR2 is FQGNSA in the germline V gene. CDR3 nucleotides: TGTGCCAGCAGCTTGGGCTATAGGGGTGAAGCTTTCTTT. Translated: CASSLGYRGEAFF.

The chain recombines TRBV7-4 with TRBJ2-2, with D perhaps being TRBD1 or TRBD2 (5 bases each). Germline CDR1 and CDR2: SGHVT and SQSDAQ. The germline V and J ends were trimmed by 9 bases and 1 base, with 15 bases remaining between them. The CDR3 sequence is 15 residues long. DNA of the CDR3: TGTGCCAGTGAACCGGGACGGTGGAACACCGGGGAGCTGTTTTTT. It codes for CASEPGRWNTGELFF.

The rearrangement uses TRBV4-2 and TRBJ2-3, with D perhaps TRBD2 (6 bases). This CDR3 region has 15 residues. Germline V gene sequence: CDR1 LGHNA, CDR2 YNFKEQ. V was clipped by 0 bases and J by 5 bases, with 12 bases between them. The CDR3 here is CASSQEPGGLDTQYF. CDR3 in DNA: TGTGCCAGCAGCCAAGAACCCGGGGGATTAGATACGCAGTATTTT.

This clonotype appeared a few times. The V gene is TRBV12-3 or TRBV12-4, the J gene TRBJ2-7; D unclear. The V gene lost 1 base and the J gene lost 7 bases, with 11 bases spanning the gap. This CDR3 is 13 amino acids long. CDR3 loop: CASSLGPLREQYF. The CDR3 DNA is TGTGCCAGCAGTTTAGGGCCTCTGAGGGAGCAGTACTTC.

The chain has TRBV27 and TRBJ1-2; 8 bases line up with TRBD1. Germline trimming cut 2 bases from V and 5 bases from J; bases unmatched to any gene: 10. CDR1 is MNHEY, CDR2 SMNVEV, per germline (reference sequence). This CDR3 comprises 16 residues. CDR3 loop: CASSLDRGTPLYGYTF. The DNA for the CDR3 is TGTGCCAGCAGTTTAGACAGGGGTACCCCGCTGTATGGCTACACCTTC.

This clonotype was counted ten times or more. J is TRBJ2-3 and V is TRBV6-5; TRBD2 is a possible D gene (5 bases). Deletions cut 6 bases from V and 0 bases from J, with 10 bases between. CDR1 is MNHEY and CDR2 is SVGAGI in the germline V gene. The CDR3 loop spans 14 amino acids. DNA for the CDR3: TGTGCCAGCAGAAATCCGGGGAGCACAGATACGCAGTATTTT. Translation gives CASRNPGSTDTQYF.

This chain connects TRBV12-3 or TRBV12-4 to TRBJ2-7, with no clear D. CDR3 length: 12 residues. The ends were cut back, 2 bases at V and 3 bases at J, with 5 bases in the middle. CDR3 region: CASSLLDYEQYF. DNA of the CDR3: TGTGCCAGCAGTTTACTTGACTACGAGCAGTACTTC.